The 3 T cell receptor beta chains presented below share a single source sample, sequenced in a study of CD8 T cells in ankylosing spondylitis (dated by TCRdb to 2016 to 2017). The library was generated by 5' RACE. Data came from an Illumina HiSeq 2500. TCRdb took the public reads, trimmed them with fastp at Q25, ran MiXCR for clone calling and kept in-frame beta chains. Rows are combined by CDR3 protein, so each entry shows the most common genes and DNA. In this sample the table shows 180,000 or so distinct CDR3 sequences, approximately 10% of which occur a single time. The ten most abundant clones make up almost 30% of the sample. Sequences were obtained from blood, either unsorted or a sorted T cell fraction (not recorded which). The receptors originated from a male donor with ankylosing spondylitis or in good health (not recorded which).

There are many counts of this clonotype. The chain recombines TRBV12-3 or TRBV12-4 with TRBJ1-5; unclear D gene. V dropped 2 bases and J dropped 4 bases, with 12 bases sitting between them. The CDR3 covers 15 residues. The CDR3 sequence is CASSLSGHPNQPQHF. CDR3 sequence (DNA): TGTGCCAGCAGTTTATCGGGTCACCCGAATCAGCCCCAGCATTTT.

This clonotype was observed a few times. The chain combines TRBV28 with TRBJ2-7; D possibly corresponds to TRBD2 (6 bases). This CDR3 region has 13 residues. Trimming removed 5 bases from V and 1 base from J, with 9 bases in between. Germline CDR1 MDHEN, CDR2 SYDVKM. The CDR3 DNA sequence: TGTGCCAGCAGTCTCCGGGGGTCCTACGAGCAGTACTTC. Translation: CASSLRGSYEQYF.

This clonotype was counted ten times or more. The CDR3 reads CASSQDGRGYYNEQFF. CDR3 DNA: TGCGCCAGCAGCCAAGATGGGCGGGGGTATTACAATGAGCAGTTCTTC. The genes are TRBV4-3 and TRBJ2-1; TRBD2 agrees at 7 bases. CDR3 size: 16 residues. Germline CDR1 is LGHNA and CDR2 is YSLEER. Trimming at V came to 0 bases and at J to 4 bases, leaving 6 bases not matched to a gene.